A selection of T cell receptor beta chains follows, all from one sample in a study of cytomegalovirus exposure and HLA in healthy donors. Assay used: immunoSEQ multiplex PCR; TCRdb lists only in-frame clones, some missing. Of 80,000 to 100,000 clones detected, about 81% appear once; the ten largest clones hold around 1.5%. The specimen was PBMCs. The receptor source for this set is a man aged 35 to 55 in good health and CMV-seronegative. CDR3s include the opening cysteine and the closing phenylalanine or tryptophan. D genes are given only for firm matches. For some rows the clone size is stated as once, few or many, or as a class when expanded; others skip it.

J gene,clone size,V gene,D gene,CDR3 DNA,CDR3 protein
TRBJ2-1,NA,TRBV9,TRBD2,TGTGCCAGCAGCCCGGGACTAGCGGGGGGCAATGAGCAGTTCTTC,CASSPGLAGGNEQFF
TRBJ1-1,NA,TRBV5-1,NA,TGCGCCAGCCGTGACTACCCTGTTGACTGGGATAAAGCTTTCTTT,CASRDYPVDWDKAFF
TRBJ2-3,NA,TRBV29-1,NA,TGCAGCGTTGAACATCAGGGAGGAGATACGCAGTATTTT,CSVEHQGGDTQYF
TRBJ2-1,NA,TRBV2,TRBD1,TGTGCCAGCAGGGGGGACAGGGCCTACAATGAGCAGTTCTTC,CASRGDRAYNEQFF
TRBJ1-1,NA,TRBV2,NA,TGTGCCAGCAGCCCCGACACTTCTTGGGCTTTCTTT,CASSPDTSWAFF
TRBJ2-5,NA,TRBV5-1,TRBD2,TGCGCCAGCTCGGGGGAGGGCAGTCAAGAGACCCAGTACTTC,CASSGEGSQETQYF
TRBJ1-4,NA,TRBV6-1,NA,TGTGCCAGCAGTGAAGGGACAGAGAATGAAAAACTGTTTTTT,CASSEGTENEKLFF
TRBJ2-7,NA,TRBV11-2,NA,TGTGCCAGCAGCTTAGTATCAGTGTCGGCGGGGTCCTACGAGCAGTACTTC,CASSLVSVSAGSYEQYF
TRBJ2-3,once,TRBV9,NA,TGTGCCAGCAGTAGAACAGATACGCAGTATTTT,CASSRTDTQYF
TRBJ1-2,NA,TRBV10-3,NA,TGTGCCATCAGTGAGGAGGTCCGTTACTATGGCTACACCTTC,CAISEEVRYYGYTF
TRBJ2-7,NA,TRBV4-2,TRBD2,TGTGCCAGCAGCCGAACCAGCGGGGGGATAAAGAACGAGCAGTACTTC,CASSRTSGGIKNEQYF
TRBJ2-2,NA,TRBV6-4,TRBD2,TGTGCCAGCAGTGAGGTGACTAGCGGGGGGGCGAACACCGGGGAGCTGTTTTTT,CASSEVTSGGANTGELFF
TRBJ2-1,NA,TRBV19,NA,TGTGCCAGTAGTATCGAGACAGCGATAAAAAGGGGGCAGTTCTTC,CASSIETAIKRGQFF
TRBJ2-5,once,TRBV9,TRBD2,TGTGCCAGCAGCGGGGGAGGGCTACATGAGACCCAGTACTTC,CASSGGGLHETQYF
TRBJ1-4,NA,TRBV6-1,TRBD1,TGTGCCAGCAGGGTGGGGACAGCAACTAATGAAAAACTGTTTTTT,CASRVGTATNEKLFF
TRBJ1-2,NA,TRBV5-4,TRBD1,TGTGCCAGCAGCCCAAGACAGGGGGTATATGGCTACACCTTC,CASSPRQGVYGYTF
TRBJ1-1,once,TRBV6-1,NA,TGTGCCAGCAGTGAGTTTGGCTCGACAGCTCGTGAAGCTTTCTTT,CASSEFGSTAREAFF
TRBJ1-2,NA,TRBV7-2,TRBD1,TGTGCCAGCAGCCCCCGGGACAGGGGCTACACCTTC,CASSPRDRGYTF
TRBJ2-2,NA,TRBV28,NA,TGTGCCAGCAGTTTACCAGGGCGCACCGGGGAGCTGTTTTTT,CASSLPGRTGELFF